This TCR beta chain was sequenced for a study of control samples from healthy donors and cancer patients. This CDR3 contains 15 residues. Germline CDR1 reads SGHVS; CDR2 reads FNYEAQ. V trimming: 5 bases; J trimming: 1 base; junction bases outside the gene matches: 7. The data were produced by immunoSEQ multiplex PCR, yet TCRdb's version contains in-frame clones alone and is incomplete. The sample shows around 83,000 clones, over 85% of them seen only once. Sequencing was performed on PBMCs. The clonotype was recovered from a middle-aged woman with lung cancer. The chain combines TRBV7-6 with TRBJ1-1; 7 bases line up with TRBD1. The DNA for the CDR3 is TGTGCCAGCAGCGTCATACAGGGGCCGAACACTGAAGCTTTCTTT. It encodes CASSVIQGPNTEAFF. Using reference TRBV7-6 and TRBJ1-1 for the parts outside the CDR3, the full variable domain is GAGVSQSPRYKVTKRGQDVALRCDPISGHVSLYWYRQALGQGPEFLTYFNYEAQQDKSGLPNDRFSAERPEGSISTLTIQRTEQRDSAMYRCASSVIQGPNTEAFFGQGTRLTVV.